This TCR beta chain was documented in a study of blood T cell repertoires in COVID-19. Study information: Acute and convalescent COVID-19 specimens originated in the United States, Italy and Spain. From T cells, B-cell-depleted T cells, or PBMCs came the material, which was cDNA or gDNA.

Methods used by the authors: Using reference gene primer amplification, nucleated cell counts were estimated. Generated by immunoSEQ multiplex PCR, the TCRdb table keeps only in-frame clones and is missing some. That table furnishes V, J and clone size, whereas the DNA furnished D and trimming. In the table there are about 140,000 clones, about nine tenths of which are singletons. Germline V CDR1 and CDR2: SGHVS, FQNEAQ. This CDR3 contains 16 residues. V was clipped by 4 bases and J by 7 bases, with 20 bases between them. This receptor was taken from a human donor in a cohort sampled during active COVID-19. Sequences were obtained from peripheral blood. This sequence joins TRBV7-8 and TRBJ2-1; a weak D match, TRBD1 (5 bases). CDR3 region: CASSSPRVRHRNEQFF. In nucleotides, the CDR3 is TGTGCCAGCAGCTCGCCCCGCGTGAGACACAGGAATGAGCAGTTCTTC. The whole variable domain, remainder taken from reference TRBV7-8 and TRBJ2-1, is GAGVSQSPRYKVAKRGQDVALRCDPISGHVSLFWYQQALGQGPEFLTYFQNEAQLDKSGLPSDRFFAERPEGSVSTLKIQRTQQEDSAVYLCASSSPRVRHRNEQFFGPGTRLTVL.